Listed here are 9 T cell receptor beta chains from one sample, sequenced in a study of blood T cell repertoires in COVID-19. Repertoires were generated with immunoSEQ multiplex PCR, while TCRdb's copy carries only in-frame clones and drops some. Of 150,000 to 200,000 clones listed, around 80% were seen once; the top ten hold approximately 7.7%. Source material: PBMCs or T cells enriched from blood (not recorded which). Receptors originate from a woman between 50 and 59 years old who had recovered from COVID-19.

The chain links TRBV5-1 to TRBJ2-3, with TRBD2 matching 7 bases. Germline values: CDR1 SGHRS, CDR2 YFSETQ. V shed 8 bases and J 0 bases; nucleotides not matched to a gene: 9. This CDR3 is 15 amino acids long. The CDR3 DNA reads TGCGCCAGTTCCTCTAGCGGAACTAGCACAGATACGCAGTATTTT. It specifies CASSSSGTSTDTQYF.

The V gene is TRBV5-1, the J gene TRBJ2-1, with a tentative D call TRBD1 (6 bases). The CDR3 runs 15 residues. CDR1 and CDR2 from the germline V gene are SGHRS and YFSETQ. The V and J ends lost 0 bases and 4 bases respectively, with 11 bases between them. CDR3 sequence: CASSLGGLAYNEQFF. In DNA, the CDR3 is TGCGCCAGCAGCTTGGGGGGGCTAGCTTACAATGAGCAGTTCTTC.

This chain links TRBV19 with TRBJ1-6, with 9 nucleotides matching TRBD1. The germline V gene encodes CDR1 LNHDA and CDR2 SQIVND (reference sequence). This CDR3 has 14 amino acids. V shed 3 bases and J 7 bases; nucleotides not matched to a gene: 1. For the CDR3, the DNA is TGTGCCAGTAGTATCGGGACAGGGAATTCACCCCTCCACTTT. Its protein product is CASSIGTGNSPLHF.

For the CDR3, the DNA is TGTGCCAGCACCGACTCCGGGACTCCCTTCCATACGCAGTATTTT. It translates to CASTDSGTPFHTQYF. V usage is TRBV7-9 and J usage is TRBJ2-3, with a possible D match to TRBD2 (6 bases). The CDR3 is made up of 15 amino acids. Trimming took off 7 bases at V and 7 bases at J, with 21 bases between the two ends. Germline values: CDR1 SEHNR, CDR2 FQNEAQ (reference sequence). Complete variable domain (other parts from reference TRBV7-9 and TRBJ2-3): DTGVSQNPRHKITKRGQNVTFRCDPISEHNRLYWYRQTLGQGPEFLTYFQNEAQLEKSRLLSDRFSAERPKGSFSTLEIQRTEQGDSAMYLCASTDSGTPFHTQYFGPGTRLTVL.

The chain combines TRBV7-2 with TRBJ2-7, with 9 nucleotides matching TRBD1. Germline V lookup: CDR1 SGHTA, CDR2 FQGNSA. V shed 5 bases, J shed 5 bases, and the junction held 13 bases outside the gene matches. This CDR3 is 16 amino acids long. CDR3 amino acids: CASSESRDRVVHEQYF. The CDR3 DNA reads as TGTGCCAGCAGCGAAAGCCGGGACAGGGTTGTCCACGAGCAGTACTTC.

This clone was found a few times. This chain's CDR3 is CASSRQVNQPQHF. The CDR3 DNA reads as TGTGCCAGTAGTCGACAGGTGAATCAGCCCCAGCATTTT. V gene TRBV19 combines with J gene TRBJ1-5; TRBD1 might be the D (6 bases). The ends were cut back, 5 bases at V and 4 bases at J, with 9 bases in the middle. The CDR3 extends over 13 amino acids. Germline CDR1 is LNHDA and CDR2 is SQIVND (reference sequence). The full variable domain, completed using reference TRBV19 and TRBJ1-5, is DGGITQSPKYLFRKEGQNVTLSCEQNLNHDAMYWYRQDPGQGLRLIYYSQIVNDFQKGDIAEGYSVSREKKESFPLTVTSAQKNPTAFYLCASSRQVNQPQHFGDGTRLSIL.

The CDR3 protein is CASSEILGTVGEQYF. The DNA of the CDR3 is TGTGCCAGTAGTGAGATACTTGGGACAGTGGGAGAGCAGTACTTC. The chain is built from TRBV19 and TRBJ2-7; the match to TRBD1 covers 7 bases. V trimming: 5 bases; J trimming: 7 bases; junction bases outside the gene matches: 14. The CDR3 spans 15 residues. Germline CDR1 is LNHDA and CDR2 is SQIVND (reference sequence).

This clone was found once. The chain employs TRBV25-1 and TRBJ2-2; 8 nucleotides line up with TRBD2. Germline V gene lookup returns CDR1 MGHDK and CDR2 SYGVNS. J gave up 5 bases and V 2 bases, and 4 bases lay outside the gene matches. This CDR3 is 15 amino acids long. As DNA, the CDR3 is TGTGCCAGCAGTGAACCGGGGGGGAGGACCGGGGAGCTGTTTTTT. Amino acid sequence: CASSEPGGRTGELFF.

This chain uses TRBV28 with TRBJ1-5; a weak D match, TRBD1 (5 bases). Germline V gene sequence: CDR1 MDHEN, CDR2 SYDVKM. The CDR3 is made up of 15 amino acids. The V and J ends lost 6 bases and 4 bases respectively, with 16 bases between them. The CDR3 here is CASRLRVGTNQPQHF. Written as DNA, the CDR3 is TGTGCCAGCAGACTCAGGGTAGGCACTAATCAGCCCCAGCATTTT. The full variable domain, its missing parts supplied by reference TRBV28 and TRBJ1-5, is DVKVTQSSRYLVKRTGEKVFLECVQDMDHENMFWYRQDPGLGLRLIYFSYDVKMKEKGDIPEGYSVSREKKERFSLILESASTNQTSMYLCASRLRVGTNQPQHFGDGTRLSIL.